Given below is one T cell receptor (beta chain) in context. Its antigen remains unknown. V trimming: 6 bases; J trimming: 7 bases; junction bases outside the gene matches: 19. The CDR3 covers 18 residues. CDR1 and CDR2 (germline): MNHEY, SVGEGT. The sample is drawn from a study of T-cell memory formation after mild COVID-19. General study points: A balance of CD4 and CD8 characterized clones contracting day 15 to 85, whereas later expanders leaned CD4+.

With constant-segment primers, 5'RACE yielded cDNA libraries of TCR alpha and TCR beta that carried sample barcodes and UMIs. TCRdb recomputed calls from the 5' RACE reads with MiXCR, one row per CDR3 protein. This table has more than 350,000 distinct CDR3 sequences, around 21% appearing once. The J gene is TRBJ2-4, the V gene TRBV6-2 or TRBV6-3; 9 bases match TRBD2. This clonotype originated in an adult woman who had mild COVID-19 (a few samples of this study predate the infection). Cell type and time point are not known. The source material was PBMCs or a T cell subset sorted from them (not recorded which). The CDR3 is CASRGGLALSHPRNIQYF. CDR3 bases: TGTGCCAGCAGAGGCGGACTAGCGCTGTCTCACCCCAGGAACATTCAGTACTTC.